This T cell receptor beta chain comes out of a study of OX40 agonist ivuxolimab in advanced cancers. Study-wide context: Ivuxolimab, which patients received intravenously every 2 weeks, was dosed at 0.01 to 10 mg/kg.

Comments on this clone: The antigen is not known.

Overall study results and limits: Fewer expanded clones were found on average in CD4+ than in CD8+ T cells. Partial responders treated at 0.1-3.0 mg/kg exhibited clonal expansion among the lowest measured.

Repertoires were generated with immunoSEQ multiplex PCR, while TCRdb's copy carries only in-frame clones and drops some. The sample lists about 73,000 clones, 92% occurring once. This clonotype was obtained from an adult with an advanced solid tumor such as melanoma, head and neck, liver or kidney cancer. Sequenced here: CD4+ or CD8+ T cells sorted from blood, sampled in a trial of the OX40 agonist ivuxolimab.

The CDR3 region is CASSFHLADNEQFF. As DNA, the CDR3 is TGCGCCAGCAGCTTTCACTTAGCGGACAATGAGCAGTTCTTC. V usage is TRBV5-1 and J usage is TRBJ2-1, with D maybe TRBD2 (6 bases). V lost 2 bases to trimming and J lost 5 bases, with 11 bases between them. This CDR3 is 14 amino acids long. Per the germline V gene, CDR1 is SGHRS and CDR2 is YFSETQ.